The 27 T cell receptor beta chains below all came from one sample that was sequenced in a study of CD8 T cells in Susac syndrome (dated by TCRdb to the late 2010s). The method was the immunoSEQ multiplex PCR assay. RNA was extracted using the RNeasy kit, and roughly 0.5 to 1 ug of the RNA was reverse transcribed with random hexamers. TCRdb reprocessing: public reads trimmed at Q25 with fastp, clones called with MiXCR, in-frame beta chains kept. Entries are consolidated by CDR3 protein sequence, retaining the most common genes and DNA. This sample gives more than 150,000 distinct CDR3 sequences in total; 85% to 95% of them show up just once. Jointly, the top ten make up 0.16% of the sample. The material sequenced was CD4+ T cells from PBMCs. The receptors come from a human donor with Susac syndrome.

The chain couples TRBV9 to TRBJ2-5; 8 positions agree with TRBD2. Looked up from germline, CDR1 is SGDLS and CDR2 is YYNGEE. The junction had 6 bases not matched to a gene; V was cut back by 0 bases and J by 5 bases. This CDR3 has 15 residues. This CDR3 is CASSVGGLVGETQYF. The CDR3 region has the DNA TGTGCCAGCAGCGTAGGGGGACTAGTTGGGGAGACCCAGTACTTC.

The chain links TRBV2 to TRBJ2-5; D unresolved. Germline CDR1 is SNHLY and CDR2 is FYNNEI. The CDR3 covers 14 residues. V was clipped by 4 bases and J by 1 base, with 10 bases between them. CDR3 in amino acids: CASSVDSGQETQYF. CDR3 sequence (DNA): TGTGCCAGCAGTGTTGATTCAGGCCAAGAGACCCAGTACTTC.

This chain links TRBV12-3 or TRBV12-4 with TRBJ2-5, with 10 bases identical to TRBD2. Unmatched junction bases numbered 3, after V lost 3 bases and J lost 5 bases. The CDR3 has 14 residues. CDR3 protein: CASSFTSGAETQYF. CDR3 nucleotides: TGTGCCAGCAGTTTCACTAGCGGGGCTGAGACCCAGTACTTC.

The chain recombines TRBV20-1 with TRBJ2-1; D is uncertain. Germline V gives CDR1 DFQATT, CDR2 SNEGSKA (reference sequence). The CDR3 loop spans 13 amino acids. Trimming left V 6 bases short and J 0 bases short, with 9 bases between. Here the CDR3 DNA reads TGCAGTGCCGGCCCAGACTCCTACAATGAGCAGTTCTTC. Protein product: CSAGPDSYNEQFF.

This clonotype was seen a handful of times. V and J are TRBV14 and TRBJ2-3; D possibly matches TRBD1 or TRBD2 (6 bases each). The V and J ends lost 0 bases and 0 bases respectively, with 13 bases between them. CDR3 size: 17 residues. Per the germline V gene, CDR1 is SGHDN and CDR2 is FVKESK. The CDR3 region is CASSQDSAGTSTDTQYF. As DNA, the CDR3 is TGTGCCAGCAGCCAAGATTCGGCGGGGACAAGCACAGATACGCAGTATTTT.

The genes are TRBV9 and TRBJ2-3; TRBD2 matches at 8 bases. CDR3 size: 13 residues. J lost 10 bases, V lost 3 bases, and 7 bases had no gene match. CDR1 and CDR2 (germline): SGDLS, YYNGEE. The chain's CDR3 is CASSGGLAQSQYF. The CDR3 DNA is TGTGCCAGCAGCGGCGGACTAGCCCAATCGCAGTATTTT.

The genes are TRBV4-3 and TRBJ1-2; D unresolved. The CDR3 is made up of 15 amino acids. From germline, CDR1 is LGHNA and CDR2 YSLEER. The germline V and J ends were trimmed by 1 base and 3 bases, with 12 bases remaining between them. Here the CDR3 DNA reads TGCGCCAGCAGCCAAGCGGGAAGGGCTGACTATGGCTACACCTTC. Its protein product is CASSQAGRADYGYTF.

V is TRBV15 and J is TRBJ2-1; D is unclear. Trimming pared 3 bases from V and 10 bases from J, leaving 10 bases between. Germline V gene lookup returns CDR1 LNHNV and CDR2 YYDKDF (reference sequence). The CDR3 sequence is 12 residues long. The CDR3 here is CATSSAIGEQFF. The CDR3, as DNA: TGTGCCACCAGCAGTGCTATAGGGGAGCAGTTCTTC.

The chain has TRBV4-1 and TRBJ1-5; 8 bases line up with TRBD1. Losses at the gene ends were 0 bases for V and 4 bases for J; bases not matched to a gene: 2. CDR1 is MGHRA and CDR2 is YSYEKL in the germline V gene. The CDR3 has 15 residues. The CDR3 spells CASSQDGDRNQPQHF. The DNA for the CDR3 is TGCGCCAGCAGCCAAGATGGGGACAGGAATCAGCCCCAGCATTTT.

J is TRBJ2-1 and V is TRBV12-3 or TRBV12-4; D ambiguous. The CDR3 length is 12 residues. Trimming removed 4 bases from V and 9 bases from J, with 10 bases in between. In nucleotides, the CDR3 is TGTGCCAGCAGTTCCAGTATGAGTGAGCAGTTCTTC. The encoded protein is CASSSSMSEQFF.

This chain joins TRBV5-8 and TRBJ1-5; 8 nucleotides agree with TRBD1. The V segment lost 1 base and the J segment 2 bases; nucleotides outside the gene matches: 5. Germline V lookup: CDR1 SGHTS, CDR2 YDEGEE. The CDR3 is 16 amino acids. CDR3 region: CASSLTGTGRNQPQHF. CDR3 nucleotides: TGTGCCAGCAGCTTGACCGGGACAGGCCGCAATCAGCCCCAGCATTTT.

This chain links TRBV25-1 with TRBJ2-7; D not certain. The CDR3 runs to 13 residues. V lost 8 bases and J lost 0, with 11 bases in between. CDR1 and CDR2 (germline): MGHDK, SYGVNS. The CDR3 nucleotides are TGTGCCAGCGGCAGTCCTAGCTCCTACGAGCAGTACTTC. This encodes CASGSPSSYEQYF.

The V and J genes are TRBV29-1 and TRBJ2-4; no clear D. Germline CDR1 is SQVTM and CDR2 is ANQGSEA. V lost 1 base to trimming and J lost 4 bases, with 11 bases between them. The CDR3 consists of 14 residues. CDR3 amino acids: CSVEAPGRKNIQYF. The CDR3 DNA follows: TGCAGCGTTGAAGCCCCTGGGCGGAAAAACATTCAGTACTTC.

The rearrangement links TRBV28 to TRBJ1-5; D is uncertain. V lost 6 bases and J 8 bases, leaving 20 bases between the germline ends. The CDR3 extends over 15 amino acids. In germline, CDR1 is MDHEN, CDR2 SYDVKM. The CDR3 sequence is CASSVAGPRGEPQHF. CDR3 nucleotide sequence: TGTGCCAGCAGCGTCGCTGGGCCCCGCGGGGAGCCCCAGCATTTT.

The chain recombines TRBV5-1 with TRBJ1-6, with D possibly matching TRBD1 (6 bases). V gave up 0 bases and J gave up 7 bases, with 8 bases separating them. Germline V gene data show CDR1 as SGHRS and CDR2 as YFSETQ. The length of the CDR3 is 14 residues. The CDR3 DNA follows: TGCGCCAGCAGCTTGGTAACAGGGAATTCACCCCTCCACTTT. The encoded protein is CASSLVTGNSPLHF.

The chain recombines TRBV12-3 or TRBV12-4 with TRBJ2-1; 13 bases fit TRBD2. With 6 bases clipped from V and 10 bases from J, the junction kept 6 bases outside the gene matches. The CDR3 covers 14 residues. CDR3 loop: CASSETSGGWEQFF. The CDR3 DNA sequence: TGTGCCAGCAGCGAGACTAGCGGGGGGTGGGAGCAGTTCTTC.

V and J are TRBV11-2 and TRBJ2-5; no clear D gene. V lost 2 bases to trimming and J lost 2 bases, with 6 bases between them. This CDR3 has 13 amino acids. The germline V gene encodes CDR1 SGHAT and CDR2 FQNNGV. Written as DNA, the CDR3 is TGTGCCAGCAGCTTACAACTGCAAGAGACCCAGTACTTC. It is translated as CASSLQLQETQYF.

This clonotype came up a few times. The chain joins TRBV20-1 to TRBJ2-2, with TRBD1 identical over 8 bases. The CDR3 has 16 residues. Germline CDR1 is DFQATT and CDR2 is SNEGSKA (reference sequence). The V and J ends lost 2 bases and 2 bases, in that order; junction bases with no gene match: 7. CDR3 DNA: TGCAGTGCTAGACCTATCGGACAGGGAAACACCGGGGAGCTGTTTTTT. Encoded protein: CSARPIGQGNTGELFF.

The chain links TRBV29-1 to TRBJ1-1, with D possibly matching TRBD1 (5 bases). V was trimmed by 6 bases and J by 5 bases, leaving 10 bases between them. The CDR3 has 11 residues. Germline lookup yields CDR1 SQVTM and CDR2 ANQGSEA. The CDR3 DNA sequence: TGCAGCGTGGAGGGACCGACTGAAGCTTTCTTT. Protein: CSVEGPTEAFF. Together with reference TRBV29-1 and TRBJ1-1, the CDR3 gives the full variable domain: SAVISQKPSRDICQRGTSLTIQCQVDSQVTMMFWYRQQPGQSLTLIATANQGSEATYESGFVIDKFPISRPNLTFSTLTVSNMSPEDSSIYLCSVEGPTEAFFGQGTRLTVV.

V and J are TRBV19 and TRBJ2-5; TRBD1 might be the D (6 bases). The CDR3 has 14 residues. CDR1 is LNHDA and CDR2 is SQIVND in the germline V gene (reference sequence). V shed 6 bases and J shed 2 bases, with 13 bases lying between them. The CDR3 loop reads CASSIGQKQETQYF. CDR3 nucleotides: TGTGCCAGTAGCATCGGACAGAAACAAGAGACCCAGTACTTC.

This sequence joins TRBV11-2 and TRBJ2-3, with TRBD2 matching 13 bases. Germline V CDR1 and CDR2: SGHAT, FQNNGV. This CDR3 is 16 amino acids long. The V and J ends lost 5 bases and 2 bases, in that order; junction bases with no gene match: 4. The CDR3 nucleotides are TGTGCCAGCAGCCCCGGGACTAGCGGGGACACAGATACGCAGTATTTT. Translating gives CASSPGTSGDTDTQYF.

The chain joins TRBV5-4 to TRBJ2-1; 11 nucleotides align to TRBD2. This CDR3 spans 15 amino acids. J gave up 6 bases and V 1 base, and 3 bases lay outside the gene matches. CDR1 SGHNT and CDR2 YYREEE come from the germline V gene (reference sequence). The CDR3: CASSLTSGGINEQFF. The CDR3 coding sequence is TGTGCCAGCAGCTTGACTAGCGGGGGAATCAATGAGCAGTTCTTC.

V is TRBV2 and J is TRBJ1-1, with D hard to call. Trimming took off 0 bases at V and 2 bases at J, with 7 bases between the two ends. Germline values: CDR1 SNHLY, CDR2 FYNNEI. The CDR3 extends over 14 amino acids. The CDR3 DNA follows: TGTGCCAGCAGTGAAGCCAGATTCAACACTGAAGCTTTCTTT. Translation gives CASSEARFNTEAFF.

The chain recombines TRBV12-3 or TRBV12-4 with TRBJ2-3; TRBD2 aligns across 7 bases. The trim removed 3 bases at V and 1 base at J, leaving 7 bases unmatched. The CDR3 covers 16 residues. CDR3 DNA sequence: TGTGCCAGCAGTTTGGGCTTCGGACTAGGCACAGATACGCAGTATTTT. It yields the protein CASSLGFGLGTDTQYF.

This sequence joins TRBV27 and TRBJ1-2; 12 bases line up with TRBD1. The J segment lost 2 bases and the V segment lost 6 bases, leaving 1 base of the junction unmatched. The CDR3 consists of 14 residues. Germline V gene sequence: CDR1 MNHEY, CDR2 SMNVEV (reference sequence). This chain's CDR3 is CASRGQGANYGYTF. DNA of the CDR3: TGTGCCAGCAGGGGACAGGGGGCAAACTATGGCTACACCTTC.

The rearrangement links TRBV6-6 to TRBJ1-6; no clear D. Germline CDR1 MNHNY, CDR2 SVGAGI (reference sequence). Trimming took 2 bases from V and 5 from J, leaving 10 bases between them. The CDR3 is 15 amino acids. CDR3: CASSYGRQDNSPLHF. CDR3 in DNA: TGTGCCAGCAGTTACGGGAGACAAGATAATTCACCCCTCCACTTT.

The gene calls are TRBV3-1 and TRBJ1-3; no reliable D call. This CDR3 has 15 residues. V shed 2 bases and J shed 0 bases, with 8 bases lying between them. CDR1 and CDR2 (germline): LGHDT, YNNKEL (reference sequence). CDR3 nucleotide sequence: TGTGCCAGCAGCCAAACGAGGGCCTCTGGAAACACCATATATTTT. It specifies CASSQTRASGNTIYF. Drawing the rest from reference TRBV3-1 and TRBJ1-3, the complete variable domain is DTAVSQTPKYLVTQMGNDKSIKCEQNLGHDTMYWYKQDSKKFLKIMFSYNNKELIINETVPNRFSPKSPDKAHLNLHINSLELGDSAVYFCASSQTRASGNTIYFGEGSWLTVV.